This TCR beta chain was found in a study of T cells after yellow fever vaccination. Findings of the study overall: Most clones from primary vaccination resurfaced after the booster (about 95% CD4, around 91% CD8). Although the secondary response was weaker, it peaked faster, at day 5 versus 15.

The CDR3 loop spans 14 amino acids. Trimming left V 3 bases short and J 0 bases short, with 11 bases between. In germline, CDR1 is DFQATT, CDR2 SNEGSKA (reference sequence). With regard to this clonotype: The antigen is undetermined.

A universal primer site and UMIs were added as TCR cDNA was made by 5'RACE template switching. TCRdb used MiXCR to reprocess the 5' RACE reads, holding one entry per CDR3 protein. The sample contains a few hundred thousand distinct CDR3 sequences, around 4% of which appear only once. The source material was PBMCs, sampled on the day of the yellow fever booster vaccination. The origin of this receptor is a man aged 18 to 29 who received the YFV17D yellow fever vaccine. The chain is built from TRBV20-1 and TRBJ2-5; a possible D gene is TRBD2 (6 bases). The CDR3 DNA is TGCAGTGCTAGCCCTGGAGGGTACCAAGAGACCCAGTACTTC. Protein product: CSASPGGYQETQYF.